This T cell receptor beta chain appears in the sequencing data of a study of spatial heterogeneity in lung cancer. Stated time point: blood at routine non-recurrence follow-up after resection. Tumor, nontumor lung or frozen PBMC supplied whole RNA, sequenced without sorting. The germline CDR1 and CDR2 sequences are SGHRS and YFSETQ. V dropped 4 bases and J dropped 10; count of bases not matched to a gene: 17. CDR3 length: 16 amino acids. This clonotype showed up many times. One entry per CDR3 protein, called by TCRdb with MiXCR from the 5' RACE reads. The sample gives 35,000 to 50,000 distinct CDR3 sequences, around 21% of which show up once; about 7.7% is in the top ten.

This specimen was PBMCs, taken at follow-up. The receptor was isolated from a female donor with early-stage non-small cell lung cancer. The chain recombines TRBV5-1 with TRBJ2-1; 7 bases match TRBD2. The CDR3 DNA follows: TGCGCCAGCAGCATGGGATTGAGGGACTACCCTACCGAGCAGTTCTTC. It translates to CASSMGLRDYPTEQFF.